This TCR beta chain is from a study of control samples from healthy donors and cancer patients. Using immunoSEQ multiplex PCR, the repertoire was profiled, and TCRdb retains in-frame clones only, with some absent. The sample gives about 130,000 clones, approximately 92% of which show up once; about 0.6% is in the top ten. The TCR comes from an older man with head and neck cancer. Sequencing input: PBMCs.

The CDR3 reads CASSPTGGQFAEAFF. The CDR3 nucleotides are TGTGCCAGCAGTCCCACAGGGGGCCAGTTTGCTGAAGCTTTCTTT. J is TRBJ1-1 and V is TRBV6-4; 9 nucleotides agree with TRBD1. J gave up 6 bases and V 5 bases, and 10 bases lay outside the gene matches. This CDR3 region has 15 residues. Germline values: CDR1 MRHNA, CDR2 SNTAGT.